This TCR beta chain was identified in a study of cytomegalovirus exposure and HLA in healthy donors. V gave up 4 bases and J gave up 5 bases, with 20 bases separating them. The germline V gene encodes CDR1 KGHSH and CDR2 LQKENI. CDR3 length equals 16 residues. Remarks on this clone: The target antigen is unknown.

Use of 60 Vbeta and 13 Jbeta primers characterized the PCR. Assay: immunoSEQ multiplex PCR; the TCRdb copy retains only in-frame clones and omits some. Among some 100,000 clones listed, approximately 71% were seen once. Overall study results and limits: In an earlier analysis, about 87% or about 30%: the productive usage of most TCR beta V segments.

The rearrangement links TRBV18 to TRBJ1-2; no definite D call. The specimen sequenced was PBMCs. The receptor was derived from a woman in her 70s in good health and CMV-seropositive. The CDR3 DNA reads as TGTGCCAGCTCACTAGACTGGAGTTCGATATCATATGGCTACACCTTC. Translating gives CASSLDWSSISYGYTF.